The present T cell receptor beta chain was sequenced within a study of T cells in Graves' hyperthyroidism and ophthalmopathy. Findings and caveats of the study: Blood held most thyroid clonotypes expanded above 0.001 frequency. The model identified upcoming ophthalmopathy a median approximately six months ahead of onset.

The table lists this clonotype with a few counts. Its antigen remains unidentified. RNA transcripts served as the template for amplifying TCR beta CDR3 regions. The HTBI set primed first-round TCR CDR3 RT-PCR. TCRdb processed the multiplex PCR reads anew with MiXCR; each CDR3 protein has one entry. Seen here are 700,000 or so distinct CDR3 sequences, about 16% observed once, and the top ten hold under 9.5%. The diagnoses drew upon clinical symptoms, serum thyroxine and TRAb, thyroid ultrasound and orbital computed tomography. PBMCs stemmed from over 7.5 ml fresh peripheral blood. Sequencing was carried out using blood. This clonotype was sampled from a man in his late teens or twenties with Graves' hyperthyroidism.

CDR3 protein: CASSIVADLYNEQFF. In DNA form, the CDR3 reads TGTGCCAGCAGTATCGTAGCGGATCTCTACAATGAGCAGTTCTTC. The rearrangement links TRBV27 to TRBJ2-1, with D possibly TRBD2 on 6 matching bases. Between the trimmed V and J ends, which lost 5 bases and 3 bases, there was a span of 14 bases. Germline V CDR1 and CDR2: MNHEY, SMNVEV (reference sequence). The CDR3 totals 15 residues.